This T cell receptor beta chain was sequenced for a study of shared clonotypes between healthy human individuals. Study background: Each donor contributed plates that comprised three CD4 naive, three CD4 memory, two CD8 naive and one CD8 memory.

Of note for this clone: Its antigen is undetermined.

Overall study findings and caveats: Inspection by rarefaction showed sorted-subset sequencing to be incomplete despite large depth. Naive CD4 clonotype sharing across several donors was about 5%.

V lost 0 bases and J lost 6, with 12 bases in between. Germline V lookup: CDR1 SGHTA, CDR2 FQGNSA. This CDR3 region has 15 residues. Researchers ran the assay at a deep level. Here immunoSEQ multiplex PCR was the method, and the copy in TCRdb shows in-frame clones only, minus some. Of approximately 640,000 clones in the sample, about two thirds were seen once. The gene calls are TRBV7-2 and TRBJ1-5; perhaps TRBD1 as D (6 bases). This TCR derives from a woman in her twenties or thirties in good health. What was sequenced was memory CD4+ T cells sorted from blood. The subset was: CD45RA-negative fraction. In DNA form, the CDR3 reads TGTGCCAGCAGCTTAGCCGGACAGATTGGTCAGCCCCAGCATTTT. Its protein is CASSLAGQIGQPQHF.